The clone carrying this T cell receptor (beta chain) was counted many times. Germline V gives CDR1 MGHDK, CDR2 SYGVNS. The CDR3 runs 16 residues. Unmatched junction bases numbered 10, after V lost 4 bases and J lost 8 bases. Researchers made TCR beta libraries by using iRepertoire HTBI primers and running Arm-PCR on CDR3 regions. MiXCR, applied by TCRdb to the multiplex PCR reads, yields one record per CDR3 protein. The data hold a few hundred thousand distinct CDR3 sequences, with around 21% observed a single time. As for time point: newly diagnosed GD, antithyroid drugs for less than 3 months. Construction of the TCR library relied on RNA isolated from PBMCs. This sample stems from a study of regulatory T cells in long-lasting Graves disease.

This sequence joins TRBV25-1 and TRBJ2-1; 11 bases agree with TRBD1. This receptor was taken from a female donor with Graves disease. Material: peripheral blood mononuclear cells (PBMCs), obtained at new diagnosis, from a patient treated with antithyroid drugs. The CDR3 sequence is CASSGNEGQGVDEQFF. CDR3 sequence (DNA): TGTGCCAGCAGTGGTAATGAGGGACAGGGGGTCGATGAGCAGTTCTTC. Looking up the rest from reference TRBV25-1 and TRBJ2-1 gives the full variable domain: EADIYQTPRYLVIGTGKKITLECSQTMGHDKMYWYQQDPGMELHLIHYSYGVNSTEKGDLSSESTVSRIRTEHFPLTLESARPSHTSQYLCASSGNEGQGVDEQFFGPGTRLTVL.